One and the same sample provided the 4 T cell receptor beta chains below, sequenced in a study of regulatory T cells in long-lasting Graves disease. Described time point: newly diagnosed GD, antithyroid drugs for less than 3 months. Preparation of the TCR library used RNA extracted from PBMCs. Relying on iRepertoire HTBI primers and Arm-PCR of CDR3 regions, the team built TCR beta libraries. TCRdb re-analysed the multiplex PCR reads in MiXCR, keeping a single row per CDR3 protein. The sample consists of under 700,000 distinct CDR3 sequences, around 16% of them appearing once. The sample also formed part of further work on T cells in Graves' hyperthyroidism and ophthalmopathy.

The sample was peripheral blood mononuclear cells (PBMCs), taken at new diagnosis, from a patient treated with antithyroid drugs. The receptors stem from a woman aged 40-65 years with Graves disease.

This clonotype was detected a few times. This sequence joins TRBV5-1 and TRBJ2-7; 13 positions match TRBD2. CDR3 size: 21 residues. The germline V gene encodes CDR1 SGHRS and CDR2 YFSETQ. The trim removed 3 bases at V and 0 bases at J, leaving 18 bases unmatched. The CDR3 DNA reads TGCGCCAGCAGCTGGACCCGCGTCTTGACTAGCGGGGGGCCCGACTCCTACGAGCAGTACTTC. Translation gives CASSWTRVLTSGGPDSYEQYF.

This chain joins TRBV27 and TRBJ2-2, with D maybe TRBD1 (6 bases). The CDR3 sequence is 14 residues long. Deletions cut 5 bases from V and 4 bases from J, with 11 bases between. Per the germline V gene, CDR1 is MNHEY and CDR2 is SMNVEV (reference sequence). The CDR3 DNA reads TGTGCCAGCAGTGCCACAGGGTCCACCGGGGAGCTGTTTTTT. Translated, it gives CASSATGSTGELFF.

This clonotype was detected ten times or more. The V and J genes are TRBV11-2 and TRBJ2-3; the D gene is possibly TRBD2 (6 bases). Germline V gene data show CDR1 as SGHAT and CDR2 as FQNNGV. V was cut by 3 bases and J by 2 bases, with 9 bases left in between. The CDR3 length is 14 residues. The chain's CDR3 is CASSFSGVTDTQYF. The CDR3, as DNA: TGTGCCAGCAGCTTTTCGGGAGTCACAGATACGCAGTATTTT.

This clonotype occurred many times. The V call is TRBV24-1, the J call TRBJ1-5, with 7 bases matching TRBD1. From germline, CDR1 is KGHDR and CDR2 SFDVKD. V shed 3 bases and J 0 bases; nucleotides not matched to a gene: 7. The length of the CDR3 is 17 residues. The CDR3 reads CATSDNGQAISNQPQHF. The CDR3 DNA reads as TGTGCCACCAGTGATAACGGACAGGCCATTAGCAATCAGCCCCAGCATTTT.